A single sample gave rise to the 27 T cell receptor beta chains below, sequenced in a study of blood T cell repertoires in COVID-19. The protocol was immunoSEQ multiplex PCR, while the TCRdb copy is restricted to in-frame clones and leaves out a portion. The table lists some 200,000 clones, about 90% of them singletons. The specimen sequenced was peripheral blood. The receptors derive from a woman in her 70s with acute or convalescent COVID-19.

This clone was seen only a few times. This chain uses TRBV2 with TRBJ1-1; no firm D call. The CDR3 covers 13 residues. Looked up from germline, CDR1 is SNHLY and CDR2 is FYNNEI. Trimming removed 4 bases from V and 5 bases from J, with 11 bases in between. The CDR3 sequence is CASSGPGLTEAFF. CDR3 in DNA: TGTGCCAGCAGTGGTCCGGGTCTGACTGAAGCTTTCTTT. The full variable domain, its missing parts supplied by reference TRBV2 and TRBJ1-1, is EPEVTQTPSHQVTQMGQEVILRCVPISNHLYFYWYRQILGQKVEFLVSFYNNEISEKSEIFDDQFSVERPDGSNFTLKIRSTKLEDSAMYFCASSGPGLTEAFFGQGTRLTVV.

This clone has just one count. The chain is built from TRBV28 and TRBJ2-1; unclear D gene. The germline gives CDR1 MDHEN, CDR2 SYDVKM. This CDR3 spans 12 amino acids. Trimming cost V 3 bases and J 8 bases, with 8 bases left between them. CDR3 DNA: TGTGCCAGCAGTTTTTCTGCGTATGAGCAGTTCTTC. As protein: CASSFSAYEQFF.

This chain joins TRBV27 and TRBJ1-1; 7 bases are a match to TRBD1. Germline assignment: CDR1 MNHEY and CDR2 SMNVEV (reference sequence). The CDR3 is made up of 13 amino acids. The junction had 5 bases not matched to a gene; V was cut back by 4 bases and J by 6 bases. The CDR3 DNA sequence: TGTGCCAGCAGTTCCAGGGGGAGCCCTGAAGCTTTCTTT. It codes for CASSSRGSPEAFF.

This clone was found once. The chain employs TRBV6-6 and TRBJ2-2; 10 bases match TRBD2. The V gene end was trimmed by 2 bases and the J gene end by 7 bases; junction bases not matched to a gene: 4. Germline assignment: CDR1 MNHNY and CDR2 SVGAGI (reference sequence). This CDR3 is 15 amino acids long. CDR3 nucleotides: TGTGCCAGCAGTTACGAACTAGCGGGAATCGGGGAGCTGTTTTTT. It specifies CASSYELAGIGELFF.

The chain couples TRBV6-1 to TRBJ1-1, with no clear D. CDR1 and CDR2 (germline): MNHNS, SASEGT. The CDR3 length is 14 residues. Trimming shortened V by 8 bases and J by 5 bases, and 18 bases separated the two germline ends. CDR3 in amino acids: CASALEGRPTEAFF. CDR3 coding DNA: TGTGCCAGCGCTCTAGAGGGCCGGCCTACTGAAGCTTTCTTT.

As concerns this clone: The identical CDR3 is also encoded by other nucleotide sequences in the sample. The gene calls are TRBV5-1 and TRBJ1-3; 7 nucleotides match TRBD1. After removal of 0 bases from V and 4 bases from J, the junction contained 1 base not matched to a gene. CDR1 SGHRS and CDR2 YFSETQ come from the germline V gene. The CDR3 length is 14 residues. CDR3 sequence reads: CASSLGTGGNTIYF. CDR3 bases: TGCGCCAGCAGCTTGGGGACAGGAGGAAACACCATATATTTT. The full variable domain, rest sourced from reference TRBV5-1 and TRBJ1-3, is KAGVTQTPRYLIKTRGQQVTLSCSPISGHRSVSWYQQTPGQGLQFLFEYFSETQRNKGNFPGRFSGRQFSNSRSEMNVSTLELGDSALYLCASSLGTGGNTIYFGEGSWLTVV.

The chain uses TRBV21-1 and TRBJ1-1; no check of the table's D call, TRBD1, against the DNA was made. TRBV21-1 is designated a pseudogene. This CDR3 has 17 amino acids. The CDR3 DNA reads as TGTGCCAGCAGCAAAGATAGGTCGATCAGCAGGGACACTGAAGCTTTCTTT. This sequence encodes CASSKDRSISRDTEAFF.

This clone was observed a single time. The V gene is TRBV7-7, the J gene TRBJ2-5; 9 positions agree with TRBD1. J gave up 4 bases and V 5 bases, and 5 bases lay outside the gene matches. The CDR3 totals 14 residues. Germline V gene lookup returns CDR1 SSHAT and CDR2 FNYEAQ (reference sequence). In DNA, the CDR3 is TGTGCCAGCAGCCAGGGACAGGGCCTAGAGACCCAGTACTTC. It is translated as CASSQGQGLETQYF.

This chain connects TRBV18 to TRBJ1-2; the D gene is possibly TRBD1 (5 bases). With 5 bases removed from V and 7 bases from J, the gap between germline ends came to 14 bases. Germline V gene lookup returns CDR1 KGHSH and CDR2 LQKENI. CDR3 length: 13 residues. DNA of the CDR3: TGTGCCAGCTCAAACCAGGGATCGCGTGGCTACACCTTC. This gives the protein CASSNQGSRGYTF.

This chain uses TRBV7-2 with TRBJ2-5; perhaps TRBD2 as D (5 bases). V was cut by 5 bases and J by 4 bases, with 11 bases left in between. The CDR3 consists of 13 residues. The V gene's germline CDR1 is SGHTA and CDR2 FQGNSA. CDR3 sequence: CASSRSSRETQYF. CDR3 bases: TGTGCCAGCAGCCGATCTAGCCGAGAGACCCAGTACTTC.

This chain joins TRBV3-1 (or the pseudogene TRBV3-2) and TRBJ1-1; the match to TRBD1 covers 9 bases. This CDR3 comprises 15 residues. J was trimmed by 5 bases and V by 4 bases; bases with no gene match: 8. The germline CDR1 and CDR2 sequences are LGHDT and YNNKEL (reference sequence). The DNA of the CDR3 is TGTGCCAGCAGCCGAGGGGGACAGGGAGGGACTGAAGCTTTCTTT. Encoded protein: CASSRGGQGGTEAFF.

V gene TRBV6-5 combines with J gene TRBJ1-2; the D gene is possibly TRBD1 (5 bases). Germline assignment: CDR1 MNHEY and CDR2 SVGAGI. V was clipped by 6 bases and J by 2 bases, with 10 bases between them. The CDR3 extends over 13 amino acids. This chain's CDR3 is CASSIPGNYGYTF. CDR3 coding DNA: TGTGCCAGCAGCATTCCAGGGAACTATGGCTACACCTTC.

The J gene is TRBJ2-2, the V gene TRBV5-1; 8 nucleotides line up with TRBD2. This CDR3 is built from 16 residues. The trim removed 0 bases at V and 4 bases at J, leaving 5 bases unmatched. Germline V gene sequence: CDR1 SGHRS, CDR2 YFSETQ. CDR3 residues: CASSLDGRGATGELFF. The CDR3 bases are TGCGCCAGCAGCTTGGACGGGAGGGGCGCCACCGGGGAGCTGTTTTTT.

This clone was recorded once. The chain links TRBV7-9 to TRBJ2-2; 12 bases align to TRBD2. CDR3 length: 17 amino acids. The J segment lost 0 bases and the V segment lost 4 bases, leaving 3 bases of the junction unmatched. Germline V lookup: CDR1 SEHNR, CDR2 FQNEAQ (reference sequence). The CDR3 DNA reads as TGTGCCAGCAGCTCTAGCGGGAGGGTCGCGAACACCGGGGAGCTGTTTTTT. Translating gives CASSSSGRVANTGELFF.

CDR3 sequence: CASGGQGRGHETQYF. In DNA form, the CDR3 reads TGTGCTAGTGGTGGCCAGGGCAGGGGGCACGAGACCCAGTACTTC. V and J are TRBV12-5 and TRBJ2-5, with TRBD1 identical over 8 bases. The germline gives CDR1 LGHNT, CDR2 FRNRAP. The CDR3 consists of 15 residues. Germline trimming cut 5 bases from V and 5 bases from J; bases unmatched to any gene: 10.

This chain connects TRBV10-2 to TRBJ2-3; 8 nucleotides line up with TRBD1. Germline CDR1 and CDR2: WSHSY and SAAADI. V gave up 9 bases and J gave up 1 base; unmatched junction bases: 6. The CDR3 has 14 amino acids. The CDR3 bases are TGCGCCAGTACAGGGACAGGAGGCACAGATACGCAGTATTTT. It yields the protein CASTGTGGTDTQYF.

The V call is TRBV12-3 or TRBV12-4, the J call TRBJ1-1, with 7 bases matching TRBD1. V gave up 4 bases and J gave up 8 bases; unmatched junction bases: 4. CDR3 size: 12 residues. The CDR3 DNA follows: TGTGCCAGCAGTTCTGTGACAGGGGAAGCTTTCTTT. This encodes CASSSVTGEAFF.

The chain links TRBV28 to TRBJ1-2, with 7 bases aligning to TRBD1. The CDR3 is 12 residues long. V lost 7 bases, J lost 7 bases, and 6 bases stayed unmatched. CDR1 and CDR2 (germline): MDHEN, SYDVKM. CDR3 in amino acids: CASTDRAGGYTF. In nucleotides, the CDR3 is TGTGCCAGCACAGACAGGGCGGGTGGCTACACCTTC.

This chain joins TRBV28 and TRBJ2-1, with a tentative D call TRBD1 (6 bases). CDR3 size: 16 residues. V was clipped by 5 bases and J by 2 bases, with 16 bases between them. CDR1 MDHEN and CDR2 SYDVKM come from the germline V gene. The DNA of the CDR3 is TGTGCCAGCAGTGCTAGGGGGAGAGGGACCTACAATGAGCAGTTCTTC. Encoded protein: CASSARGRGTYNEQFF.

This clone appeared once. The V gene is TRBV2, the J gene TRBJ2-5, with unresolved D. The germline V and J ends were trimmed by 8 bases and 5 bases, with 12 bases remaining between them. Germline V gene lookup returns CDR1 SNHLY and CDR2 FYNNEI. The CDR3 contains 12 residues. As DNA, the CDR3 is TGTGCCAGCGGCCTCTCGAGGGAGACCCAGTACTTC. It yields the protein CASGLSRETQYF.

The chain has TRBV6-1 and TRBJ1-3; 9 nucleotides match TRBD1. Germline CDR1 and CDR2: MNHNS and SASEGT. Unmatched junction bases numbered 9, after V lost 4 bases and J lost 2 bases. The CDR3 runs to 17 residues. In DNA form, the CDR3 reads TGTGCCAGCAGTGGAAGGGGACAGGGTAGCCCTGGAAACACCATATATTTT. It specifies CASSGRGQGSPGNTIYF.

The gene calls are TRBV6-5 and TRBJ2-3; 8 bases map to TRBD1. This CDR3 region has 15 residues. V lost 5 bases to trimming and J lost 1 base; unmatched junction nucleotides: 5. Germline loops: CDR1 MNHEY, CDR2 SVGAGI. This CDR3 reads CASSRSGGRTDTQYF. The CDR3 DNA sequence: TGTGCCAGCAGTCGGTCAGGGGGCCGCACAGATACGCAGTATTTT.

V and J are TRBV4-1 and TRBJ2-2; a weak D match, TRBD2 (5 bases). Germline V gene data show CDR1 as MGHRA and CDR2 as YSYEKL. This CDR3 has 15 amino acids. Trimming took off 1 base at V and 5 bases at J, with 11 bases between the two ends. The CDR3 sequence is CASSQGTLGTGELFF. As DNA, the CDR3 is TGCGCCAGCAGCCAAGGGACTCTTGGGACCGGGGAGCTGTTTTTT.

The V and J genes are TRBV10-2 and TRBJ1-3; no definite D call. Between the trimmed V and J ends, which lost 2 bases and 5 bases, there was a span of 7 bases. Germline V gives CDR1 WSHSY, CDR2 SAAADI. This CDR3 region has 13 residues. CDR3 coding DNA: TGCGCCAGCAGTGAGAACAATAGAAACACCATATATTTT. It encodes CASSENNRNTIYF.

This clone was seen a single time. The rearrangement joins TRBV18 to TRBJ1-2; a possible D gene is TRBD1 (6 bases). CDR1 and CDR2 from the germline V gene are KGHSH and LQKENI. The CDR3 extends over 14 amino acids. V shed 1 base and J shed 7 bases, with 13 bases lying between them. CDR3 sequence reads: CASSPQEQGSGYTF. The CDR3 DNA reads as TGTGCCAGCTCACCACAGGAACAGGGTTCTGGCTACACCTTC.

The chain uses TRBV7-2 and TRBJ2-3; D possibly corresponds to TRBD1 (6 bases). V lost 5 bases, J lost 2 bases, and 14 bases lay in between. The CDR3 has 15 residues. CDR1 and CDR2 (germline): SGHTA, FQGNSA. The CDR3 coding sequence is TGTGCCAGCAGCGCCAGCAGGGGCCTCACAGATACGCAGTATTTT. Protein sequence: CASSASRGLTDTQYF.

There are a few counts of this clone. This chain links TRBV10-3 with TRBJ2-3; D is unresolved. Germline loops: CDR1 ENHRY, CDR2 SYGVKD. V lost 4 bases to trimming and J lost 3 bases, with 14 bases between them. This CDR3 is 15 amino acids long. The DNA for the CDR3 is TGTGCCATCAGTGGGGCAGTTCTCAAGACAGATACGCAGTATTTT. Its protein is CAISGAVLKTDTQYF.